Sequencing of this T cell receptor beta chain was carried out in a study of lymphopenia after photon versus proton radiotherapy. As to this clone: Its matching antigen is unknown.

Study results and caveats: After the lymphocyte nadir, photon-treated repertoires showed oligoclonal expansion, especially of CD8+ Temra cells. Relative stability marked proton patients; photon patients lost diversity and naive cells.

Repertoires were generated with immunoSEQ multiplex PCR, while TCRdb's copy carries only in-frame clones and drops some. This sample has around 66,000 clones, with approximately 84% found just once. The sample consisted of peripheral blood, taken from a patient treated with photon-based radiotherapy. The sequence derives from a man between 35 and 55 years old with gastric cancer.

The CDR3, as DNA: TGTGCCAGTAGTAAGCCGGGAGTGGAGACCCAGTACTTC. It encodes CASSKPGVETQYF. This chain joins TRBV19 and TRBJ2-5, with D possibly TRBD2 on 6 matching bases. Germline-derived CDR1 and CDR2 are LNHDA and SQIVND (reference sequence). V lost 4 bases and J 5 bases, leaving 11 bases between the germline ends. The CDR3 is made up of 13 amino acids.